The rows below give T cell receptor beta chains drawn from one sample of a study of blood T cell repertoires in COVID-19. TCRdb keeps only in-frame clones here, not all; method: immunoSEQ multiplex PCR. The sample has 300,000 or so clones, approximately 86% seen once; the top ten hold 1% to 1.5%. The sample was peripheral blood. All receptors come from a man aged 70-80 years with acute or convalescent COVID-19. The conserved cysteine and the conserved F or W are not part of the CDR3 here.

j_call v_call cdr3_aa
TRBJ1-1 TRBV24-1 ATMPAGGPNTEAF
TRBJ1-6 TRBV2 ASSESTFDSPLH
TRBJ1-3 TRBV12-3/TRBV12-4 ASSIAEGNTIY
TRBJ2-1 TRBV20-1 SVAGRDEQF
TRBJ2-7 TRBV5-8 ALRDRGSQVVNEQY
TRBJ2-7 TRBV6-2/TRBV6-3 ASSYSRLAGGYEQY
TRBJ1-2 TRBV29-1 SARDRVRGGYT
TRBJ1-2 TRBV7-9 ASSFGSGTANYGYT
TRBJ1-6 TRBV9 ASSVAPGGGSPLH
TRBJ1-2 TRBV24-1 ATSEPTEQSGYT
TRBJ1-1 TRBV20-1 SAEDRAEAF
TRBJ1-5 TRBV5-1 ASAADPGNQPQH
TRBJ2-7 TRBV28 ASSLADYEQY
TRBJ2-7 TRBV4-1 ASSLRQAYEQY
TRBJ2-7 TRBV2 ASSFAGAGFDEQY
TRBJ2-1 TRBV10-3 AISASSGGKGEQF